The TCR beta chain under discussion was sequenced for a study of shared clonotypes between healthy human individuals. Study-level points and caveats: Non-shared clonotypes had lower generation probabilities than those shared by all four donors.

HIV-negative, healthy adults without recent acute infections or vaccinations were the donors. This clone was counted ten times or more. Its antigen is still unknown. This table comes from immunoSEQ multiplex PCR, and its TCRdb copy is limited to in-frame clones, with some not included. The sample holds approximately 320,000 clones, roughly 84% seen once. This CDR3 contains 14 residues. The germline V gene has CDR1 MDHEN and CDR2 SYDVKM. V lost 8 bases, J lost 0 bases, and 7 bases stayed unmatched. The rearrangement links TRBV28 to TRBJ2-7; TRBD1 matches at 7 bases. The TCR sequence derives from a man between 18 and 29 years old in good health. Sample: memory CD8+ T cells sorted from blood. Noted subset: CD45RO+ cells pooled with CCR7-negative TemRA cells. In DNA, the CDR3 is TGTGCCAGCTCTGGGGACAGTCACTCCTACGAGCAGTACTTC. Amino acid sequence: CASSGDSHSYEQYF.